This TCR beta chain was found in a study of control samples from healthy donors and cancer patients. Sequenced by immunoSEQ multiplex PCR; TCRdb stores in-frame clones only, minus some. The table has roughly 74,000 clones, around 94% seen once; the top ten hold around 5%. The CDR3 covers 14 residues. J lost 0 bases, V lost 4 bases, and 3 bases had no gene match. CDR1 is SGHRS, CDR2 YFSETQ, per germline. Specimen: blood. The chain is built from TRBV5-1 and TRBJ1-1, with TRBD1 matching 7 bases. This TCR derives from a woman younger than 35 in good health. In nucleotides, the CDR3 is TGCGCCAGCAGCGGGGACAGTTTGAACACTGAAGCTTTCTTT. This translates into CASSGDSLNTEAFF.